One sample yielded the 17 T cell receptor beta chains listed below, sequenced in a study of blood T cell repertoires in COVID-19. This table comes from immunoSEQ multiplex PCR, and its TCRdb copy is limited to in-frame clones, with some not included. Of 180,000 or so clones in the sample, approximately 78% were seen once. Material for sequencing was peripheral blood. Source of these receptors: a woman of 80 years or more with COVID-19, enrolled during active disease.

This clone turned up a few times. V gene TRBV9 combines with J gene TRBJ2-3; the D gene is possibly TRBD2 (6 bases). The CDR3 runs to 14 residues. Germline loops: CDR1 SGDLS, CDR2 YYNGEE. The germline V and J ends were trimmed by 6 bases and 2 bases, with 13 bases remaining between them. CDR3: CASTGDRFTDTQYF. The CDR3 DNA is TGTGCCAGCACGGGGGACCGATTCACAGATACGCAGTATTTT.

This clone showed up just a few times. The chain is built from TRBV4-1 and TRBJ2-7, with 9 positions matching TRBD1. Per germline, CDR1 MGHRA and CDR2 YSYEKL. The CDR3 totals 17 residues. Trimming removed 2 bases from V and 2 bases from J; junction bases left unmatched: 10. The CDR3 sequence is CASSQPLGTGKAYEQYF. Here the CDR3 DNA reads TGCGCCAGCAGCCAACCACTCGGGACAGGGAAAGCCTACGAGCAGTACTTC.

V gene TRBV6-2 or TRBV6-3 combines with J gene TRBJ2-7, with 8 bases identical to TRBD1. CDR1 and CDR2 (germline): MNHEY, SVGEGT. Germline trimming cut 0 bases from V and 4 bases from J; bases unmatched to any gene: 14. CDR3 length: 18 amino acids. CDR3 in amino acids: CASSYSPRGLFYQYEQYF. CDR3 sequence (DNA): TGTGCCAGCAGTTACTCGCCCAGGGGGCTGTTTTATCAGTACGAGCAGTACTTC.

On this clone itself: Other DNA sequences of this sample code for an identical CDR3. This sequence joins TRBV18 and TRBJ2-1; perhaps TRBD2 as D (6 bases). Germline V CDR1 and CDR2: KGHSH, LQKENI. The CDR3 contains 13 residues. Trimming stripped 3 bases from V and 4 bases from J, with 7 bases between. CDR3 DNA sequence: TGTGCCAGCTCACCCCTAGCGTACAATGAGCAGTTCTTC. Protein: CASSPLAYNEQFF.

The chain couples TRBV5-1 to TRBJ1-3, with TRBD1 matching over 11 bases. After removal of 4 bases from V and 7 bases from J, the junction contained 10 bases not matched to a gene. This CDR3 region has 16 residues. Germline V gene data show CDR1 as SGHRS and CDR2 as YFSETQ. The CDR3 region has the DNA TGCGCCAGCAGCATAAGACCGGGACAGGGGGTTAACACCATATATTTT. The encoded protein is CASSIRPGQGVNTIYF.

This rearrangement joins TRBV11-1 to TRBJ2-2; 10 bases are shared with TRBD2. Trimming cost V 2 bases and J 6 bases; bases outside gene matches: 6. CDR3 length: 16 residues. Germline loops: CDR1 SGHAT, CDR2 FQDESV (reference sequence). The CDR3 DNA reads TGTGCCAGCAGCTTAAGGCTAGCGGGGGCCCCCGGGGAGCTGTTTTTT. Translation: CASSLRLAGAPGELFF.

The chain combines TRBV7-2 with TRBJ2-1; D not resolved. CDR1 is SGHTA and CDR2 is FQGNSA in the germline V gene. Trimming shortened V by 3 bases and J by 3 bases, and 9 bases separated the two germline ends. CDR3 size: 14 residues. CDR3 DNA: TGTGCCAGCAGCTTTTTTGCAGTCTACAATGAGCAGTTCTTC. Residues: CASSFFAVYNEQFF.

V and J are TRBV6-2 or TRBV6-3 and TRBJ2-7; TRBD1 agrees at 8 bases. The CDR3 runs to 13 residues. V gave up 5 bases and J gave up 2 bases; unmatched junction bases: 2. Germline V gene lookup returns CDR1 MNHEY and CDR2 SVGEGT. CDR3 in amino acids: CASSAGGPYEQYF. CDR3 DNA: TGTGCCAGCAGTGCAGGGGGCCCCTACGAGCAGTACTTC.

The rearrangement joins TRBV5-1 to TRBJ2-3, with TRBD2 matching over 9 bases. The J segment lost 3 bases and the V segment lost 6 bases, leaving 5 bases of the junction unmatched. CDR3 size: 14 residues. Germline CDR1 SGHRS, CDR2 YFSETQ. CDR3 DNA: TGCGCCAGCACCCTGGGACTAGCTACAGATACGCAGTATTTT. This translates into CASTLGLATDTQYF.

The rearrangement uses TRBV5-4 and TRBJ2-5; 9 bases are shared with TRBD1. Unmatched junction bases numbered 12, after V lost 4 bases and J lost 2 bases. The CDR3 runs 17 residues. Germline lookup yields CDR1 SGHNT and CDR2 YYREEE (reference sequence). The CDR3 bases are TGTGCCAGCAGCCGGGGCGGGACAGGGCTACTACAAGAGACCCAGTACTTC. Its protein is CASSRGGTGLLQETQYF.

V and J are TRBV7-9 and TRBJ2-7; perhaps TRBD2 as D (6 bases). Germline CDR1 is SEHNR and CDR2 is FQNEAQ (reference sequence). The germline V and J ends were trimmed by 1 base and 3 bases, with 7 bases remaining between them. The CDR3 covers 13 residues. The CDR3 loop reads CASSLGTNYEQYF. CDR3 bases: TGTGCCAGCAGCTTAGGGACTAACTACGAGCAGTACTTC.

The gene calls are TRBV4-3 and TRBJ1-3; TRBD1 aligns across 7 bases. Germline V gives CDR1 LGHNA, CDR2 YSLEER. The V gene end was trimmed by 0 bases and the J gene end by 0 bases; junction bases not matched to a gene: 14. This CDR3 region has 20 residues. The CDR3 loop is CASSQERGQYDLSSGNTIYF. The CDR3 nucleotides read TGCGCCAGCAGCCAAGAAAGGGGACAGTATGATTTGAGCTCTGGAAACACCATATATTTT.

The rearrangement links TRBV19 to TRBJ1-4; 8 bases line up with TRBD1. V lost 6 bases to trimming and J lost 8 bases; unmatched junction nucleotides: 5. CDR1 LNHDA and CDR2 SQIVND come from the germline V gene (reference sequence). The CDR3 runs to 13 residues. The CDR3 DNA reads TGTGCCAGTAGGAAGGGACAGGCCGAAAAACTGTTTTTT. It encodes CASRKGQAEKLFF.

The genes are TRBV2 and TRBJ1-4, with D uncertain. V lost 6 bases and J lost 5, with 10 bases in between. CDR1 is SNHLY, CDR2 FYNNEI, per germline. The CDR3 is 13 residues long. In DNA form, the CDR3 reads TGTGCCAGCAGGGGCATCCTCAATGAAAAACTGTTTTTT. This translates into CASRGILNEKLFF.

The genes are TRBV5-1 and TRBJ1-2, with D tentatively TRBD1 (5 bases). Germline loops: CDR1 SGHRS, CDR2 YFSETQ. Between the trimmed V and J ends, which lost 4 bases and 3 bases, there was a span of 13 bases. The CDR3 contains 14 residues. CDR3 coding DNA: TGCGCCAGCAGCAAATACAGGCAAGACTATGGCTACACCTTC. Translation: CASSKYRQDYGYTF.

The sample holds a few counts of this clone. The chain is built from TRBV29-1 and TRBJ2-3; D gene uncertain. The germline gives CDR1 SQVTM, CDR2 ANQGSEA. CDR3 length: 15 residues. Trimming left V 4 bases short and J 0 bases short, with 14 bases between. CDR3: CSVASQTPSTDTQYF. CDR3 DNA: TGCAGCGTTGCCTCTCAGACACCTAGCACAGATACGCAGTATTTT.

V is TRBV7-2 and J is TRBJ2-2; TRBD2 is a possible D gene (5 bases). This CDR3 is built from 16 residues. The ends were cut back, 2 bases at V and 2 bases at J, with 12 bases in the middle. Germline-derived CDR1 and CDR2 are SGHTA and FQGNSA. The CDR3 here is CASSLLGGLNTGELFF. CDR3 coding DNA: TGTGCCAGCAGCTTATTAGGCGGGTTAAACACCGGGGAGCTGTTTTTT.